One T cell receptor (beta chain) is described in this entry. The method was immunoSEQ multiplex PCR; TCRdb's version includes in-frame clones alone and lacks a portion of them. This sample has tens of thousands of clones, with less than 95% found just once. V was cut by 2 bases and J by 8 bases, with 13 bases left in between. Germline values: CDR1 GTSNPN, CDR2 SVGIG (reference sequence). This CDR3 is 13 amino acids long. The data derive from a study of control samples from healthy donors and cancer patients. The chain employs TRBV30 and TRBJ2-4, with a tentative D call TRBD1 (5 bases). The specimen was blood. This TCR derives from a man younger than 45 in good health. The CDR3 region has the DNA TGTGCCTGGAGTCCAGTCGGCAGGGACATTCAGTACTTC. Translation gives CAWSPVGRDIQYF. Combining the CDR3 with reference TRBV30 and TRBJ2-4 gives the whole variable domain SQTIHQWPATLVQPVGSPLSLECTVEGTSNPNLYWYRQAAGRGLQLLFYSVGIGQISSEVPQNLSASRPQDRQFILSSKKLLLSDSGFYLCAWSPVGRDIQYFGAGTRLSVL.